These T cell receptor beta chains were read from a single sample in a study of T cell responses to AZD1222 COVID-19 vaccine. Data came from immunoSEQ multiplex PCR; TCRdb stores just in-frame clones and leaves some out. The repertoire holds more than 80,000 clones, 70% to 90% seen once, with 10% in the top ten. The starting material was peripheral blood, obtained on day 0 of MenACWY control vaccination. These receptors were collected from an adult in good health. The CDR3 runs from the conserved cysteine through the conserved F or W. D genes are given only for firm matches. Expanded clones get a size class; other rows say once, few or many, or leave the size out.

clone_size j_call d_call v_call cdr3_aa cdr3_nt
once TRBJ1-5 . TRBV11-2 CASSLVGGISNQPQHF TGTGCCAGCAGCTTAGTTGGGGGGATTAGCAATCAGCCCCAGCATTTT
. TRBJ2-3 TRBD2 TRBV5-1 CASSLEAGGSTDTQYF TGCGCCAGCAGCTTGGAGGCGGGGGGGAGCACAGATACGCAGTATTTT
. TRBJ1-4 TRBD1 TRBV7-2 CASSPTGTAINEKLFF TGTGCCAGCAGTCCAACAGGGACAGCTATTAATGAAAAACTGTTTTTT
once TRBJ2-1 . TRBV5-4 CASSPPSHRDNEQFF TGTGCCAGCAGCCCGCCCTCCCACAGGGACAATGAGCAGTTCTTC
. TRBJ1-1 . TRBV9 CASSALQVTEAFF TGTGCCAGCAGCGCTCTTCAGGTCACTGAAGCTTTCTTT
. TRBJ2-7 TRBD2 TRBV6-5 CASSPRTSGDYEQYF TGTGCCAGCAGCCCCCGGACTAGCGGGGACTACGAGCAGTACTTC
. TRBJ2-5 TRBD1 TRBV19 CASSIGTGGETQYF TGTGCCAGTAGTATCGGGACAGGGGGCGAGACCCAGTACTTC
. TRBJ1-6 . TRBV6-5 CASSSGQGIGSPLHF TGTGCCAGCAGTTCTGGGCAGGGAATTGGATCACCCCTCCACTTT
once TRBJ1-5 . TRBV2 CATAEGRDQPQHF TGTGCCACCGCAGAAGGACGGGATCAGCCCCAGCATTTT
. TRBJ2-2 TRBD1 TRBV18 CASSPDRGRWTGELFF TGTGCCAGCTCACCGGACAGGGGGCGCTGGACCGGGGAGCTGTTTTTT
. TRBJ1-6 . TRBV7-2 CASSLAFSGIQSPLHF TGTGCCAGCAGCTTAGCCTTCTCGGGGATTCAATCACCCCTCCACTTT
. TRBJ1-1 TRBD1 TRBV5-1 CASSNGLGQGNTEAFF TGCGCCAGCAGCAATGGCCTGGGACAGGGGAACACTGAAGCTTTCTTT
. TRBJ1-1 . TRBV14 CASSQVRDTFGDTEAFF TGTGCCAGCAGCCAGGTCCGGGACACTTTTGGGGACACTGAAGCTTTCTTT
once TRBJ1-1 TRBD1 TRBV27 CASSFHRGMTEAFF TGTGCCAGCAGTTTTCACAGGGGTATGACTGAAGCTTTCTTT
. TRBJ1-5 TRBD1 TRBV5-1 CASSLQGASNQPQHF TGCGCCAGCAGCTTACAGGGGGCAAGTAATCAGCCCCAGCATTTT
. TRBJ2-1 . TRBV6-1 CASSEPRPRLDEQFF TGTGCCAGCAGTGAACCCCGGCCCCGCTTAGATGAGCAGTTCTTC
few TRBJ1-2 . TRBV4-3 CASSQEGGLYGYTF TGCGCCAGCAGCCAAGAGGGGGGCCTCTATGGCTACACCTTC
many TRBJ1-2 . TRBV7-9 CASSFALPPGEGGYTF TGTGCCAGCAGCTTCGCCCTCCCCCCAGGGGAGGGTGGCTACACCTTC
once TRBJ1-1 TRBD1 TRBV7-9 CASSLTGTGGFGTEAFF TGTGCCAGCAGCTTAACCGGGACAGGGGGTTTCGGCACTGAAGCTTTCTTT
. TRBJ1-2 TRBD1 TRBV28 CASSFRQGGNYGYTF TGTGCCAGCAGTTTCCGACAGGGTGGAAACTATGGCTACACCTTC
. TRBJ2-1 . TRBV30 CAWKGWYEQFF TGTGCCTGGAAGGGTTGGTATGAGCAGTTCTTC
. TRBJ1-1 . TRBV5-1 CASSGGGMNTEAFF TGCGCCAGCAGCGGCGGGGGCATGAACACTGAAGCTTTCTTT
. TRBJ2-5 . TRBV29-1 CSVGGRKETQYF TGCAGCGTTGGGGGGAGAAAAGAGACCCAGTACTTC
. TRBJ2-5 . TRBV7-2 CASSAPYGQETQYF TGTGCCAGCAGCGCCCCCTATGGCCAAGAGACCCAGTACTTC
. TRBJ2-1 TRBD1 TRBV5-1 CASSKDRALSYNEQFF TGCGCCAGCAGCAAGGACAGGGCCCTATCCTACAATGAGCAGTTCTTC
. TRBJ2-5 TRBD1 TRBV6-5 CASILTGTVQETQYF TGTGCCAGCATTCTGACCGGGACAGTGCAAGAGACCCAGTACTTC
. TRBJ2-3 . TRBV3-1/TRBV3-2 CASSPQGGDTQYF TGTGCCAGCAGCCCACAGGGAGGAGATACGCAGTATTTT
. TRBJ1-1 . TRBV4-2 CASSQAGHTATEAFF TGTGCCAGCAGCCAAGCGGGGCATACGGCCACTGAAGCTTTCTTT
once TRBJ2-5 TRBD2 TRBV18 CASSRESDGGETQYF TGTGCCAGCTCACGCGAATCGGACGGGGGGGAGACCCAGTACTTC
few TRBJ1-2 TRBD1 TRBV7-9 CASSRQGIGYTF TGTGCCAGCAGCAGACAGGGTATTGGCTACACCTTC
once TRBJ2-3 TRBD2 TRBV5-4 CASSPGGAGTPRTDTQYF TGTGCCAGCAGCCCGGGGGGAGCGGGGACTCCGCGCACAGATACGCAGTATTTT
. TRBJ2-1 . TRBV5-1 CASSPQRATYNEQFF TGCGCCAGCAGCCCCCAGAGAGCCACCTACAATGAGCAGTTCTTC
. TRBJ2-5 . TRBV4-1 CASSLRGEAETQYF TGCGCCAGCAGCCTCAGAGGGGAAGCGGAGACCCAGTACTTC
. TRBJ1-2 . TRBV7-8 CASSLGGTDGYTF TGTGCCAGCAGCTTAGGCGGCACCGATGGCTACACCTTC
. TRBJ2-2 . TRBV19 CASSIVGTFTGELFF TGTGCCAGTAGTATAGTAGGCACTTTCACCGGGGAGCTGTTTTTT
. TRBJ1-1 . TRBV14 CASSQYLENTEAFF TGTGCCAGCAGCCAATATCTAGAGAACACTGAAGCTTTCTTT
. TRBJ2-7 . TRBV28 CASSAHRVAEQYF TGTGCCAGCAGCGCCCACAGGGTGGCCGAGCAGTACTTC
. TRBJ2-7 TRBD2 TRBV7-2 CASSYLTSGYYEQYF TGTGCCAGCAGCTACCTGACTAGCGGATACTACGAGCAGTACTTC
. TRBJ1-4 TRBD1 TRBV7-2 CASSTRQGRNEKLFF TGTGCCAGCAGCACCCGACAGGGGAGGAATGAAAAACTGTTTTTT
. TRBJ1-3 . TRBV6-1 CASSESRGYGNTIYF TGTGCCAGCAGTGAATCCCGGGGATATGGAAACACCATATATTTT
. TRBJ2-1 TRBD2 TRBV4-3 CASSQEIAGIYNEQFF TGCGCCAGCAGCCAAGAAATAGCGGGGATTTACAATGAGCAGTTCTTC
. TRBJ2-7 . TRBV11-2 CASSLDIVPEQYF TGTGCCAGCAGCTTAGATATCGTCCCCGAGCAGTACTTC
. TRBJ1-1 . TRBV7-9 CASSPRGMNTEAFF TGTGCCAGCAGCCCCAGGGGAATGAACACTGAAGCTTTCTTT
. TRBJ2-1 TRBD2 TRBV19 CASSTGTSGTTSYNEQFF TGTGCCAGTAGTACCGGGACTAGCGGGACGACCTCCTACAATGAGCAGTTCTTC
. TRBJ2-7 TRBD2 TRBV5-6 CASSKGLISGQYF TGTGCCAGCAGCAAGGGACTAATATCGGGGCAGTACTTC
. TRBJ2-7 TRBD2 TRBV11-2 CASSLGTSGGEQYF TGTGCCAGCAGCTTAGGTACTAGCGGGGGTGAGCAGTACTTC
. TRBJ1-2 . TRBV7-8 CASSLGPGREGGYTF TGTGCCAGCAGCTTAGGCCCCGGGAGGGAGGGTGGCTACACCTTC
. TRBJ1-1 . TRBV10-3 CAISERGAGTEAFF TGTGCCATCAGTGAGAGGGGGGCTGGTACTGAAGCTTTCTTT
. TRBJ1-3 . TRBV7-9 CASSFSYASGNTIYF TGTGCCAGCAGCTTCTCTTATGCCTCTGGAAACACCATATATTTT
. TRBJ2-5 TRBD1 TRBV5-1 CASSLSGTEQETQYF TGCGCCAGCAGCTTGTCAGGGACAGAACAAGAGACCCAGTACTTC
. TRBJ2-5 TRBD2 TRBV5-8 CASSSGTSGGRKETQYF TGTGCCAGCAGCTCCGGGACTAGCGGGGGGAGGAAAGAGACCCAGTACTTC
. TRBJ1-1 . TRBV3-1/TRBV3-2 CASSQVGAWSPMNTEAFF TGTGCCAGCAGCCAAGTAGGGGCCTGGTCCCCGATGAACACTGAAGCTTTCTTT
. TRBJ2-2 . TRBV5-1 CASSLDGVAGELFF TGCGCCAGCAGCTTGGACGGGGTTGCCGGGGAGCTGTTTTTT
. TRBJ2-7 . TRBV7-9 CASSLTGYEQYF TGTGCCAGCAGCTTAACCGGCTACGAGCAGTACTTC
few TRBJ1-6 TRBD1 TRBV27 CASSLTGDSPLHF TGTGCCAGCAGTTTAACAGGGGACTCACCCCTCCACTTT